This TCR beta chain was observed in a study of technical replicates of blood from a handful of donors. Sequenced by immunoSEQ multiplex PCR; TCRdb stores in-frame clones only, minus some. The sample contains about 76,000 clones, about 86% of which appear only once. CDR1 and CDR2 from the germline V gene are MGHRA and YSYEKL. The CDR3 consists of 14 residues. V gave up 4 bases and J gave up 7 bases, with 14 bases separating them. The chain combines TRBV4-1 with TRBJ2-1, with D perhaps matching TRBD2 (5 bases). Sequenced: PBMCs. The source is a human donor in good health. Some clones in this sample may be carry-over from other donors' samples. In nucleotides, the CDR3 is TGCGCCAGCAGCCCCGCCGCGGGCCTAAATGAGCAGTTCTTC. Translating it yields CASSPAAGLNEQFF.